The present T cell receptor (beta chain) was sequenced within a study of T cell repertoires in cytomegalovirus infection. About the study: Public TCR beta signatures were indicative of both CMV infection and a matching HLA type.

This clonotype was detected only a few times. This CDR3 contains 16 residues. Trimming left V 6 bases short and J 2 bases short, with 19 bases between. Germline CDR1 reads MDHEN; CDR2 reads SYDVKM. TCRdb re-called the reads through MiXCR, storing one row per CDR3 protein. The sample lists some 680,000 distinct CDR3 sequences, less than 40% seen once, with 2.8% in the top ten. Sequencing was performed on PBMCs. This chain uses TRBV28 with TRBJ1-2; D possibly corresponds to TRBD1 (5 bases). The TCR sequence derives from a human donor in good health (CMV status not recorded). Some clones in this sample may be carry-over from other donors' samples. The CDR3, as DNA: TGTGCCAGCAGCCCGATAAATGGGGCGTTGAACTATGGCTACACCTTC. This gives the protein CASSPINGALNYGYTF.